These T cell receptor beta chains were read from a single sample in a study of OX40 agonist ivuxolimab in advanced cancers. The method was immunoSEQ multiplex PCR; TCRdb's version includes in-frame clones alone and lacks a portion of them. There are some 70,000 clones in the sample; approximately 91% occur only once, and just over 0.3% lies in the top ten. This sample comprised CD4+ or CD8+ T cells sorted from blood, obtained in a trial of the OX40 agonist ivuxolimab. All receptors come from an adult with an advanced solid tumor such as melanoma, head and neck, liver or kidney cancer. Both conserved end residues are part of each CDR3. D genes are given only for firm matches. Only some rows state a clone size, as once, few, many or a class for expanded clones.

j_call | v_call | clone_size | cdr3_length | d_call | cdr3_nt | cdr3_aa
TRBJ1-1 | TRBV18 | . | 16 | . | TGTGCCAGCTCACCAGATGACGTCAGTCTAGGCACTGAAGCTTTCTTT | CASSPDDVSLGTEAFF
TRBJ2-3 | TRBV27 | . | 17 | TRBD2 | TGTGCCAGCAGTCCTCGACTAGCGGGAGGGCCTACGGATACGCAGTATTTT | CASSPRLAGGPTDTQYF
TRBJ2-3 | TRBV7-2 | . | 12 | . | TGTGCCAGCAGCCCCCGCTCAGATACGCAGTATTTT | CASSPRSDTQYF
TRBJ2-5 | TRBV27 | . | 14 | . | TGTGCCAGCCGACCTACGGGAGAGAGGGAGACCCAGTACTTC | CASRPTGERETQYF
TRBJ2-3 | TRBV5-4 | . | 16 | TRBD2 | TGTGCCAGCAGCTTGGGGGGACTATACCGCACAGATACGCAGTATTTT | CASSLGGLYRTDTQYF
TRBJ2-7 | TRBV29-1 | . | 11 | . | TGCAGCGCACTAGGGGGCTACGAGCAGTACTTC | CSALGGYEQYF
TRBJ2-1 | TRBV6-6 | few | 14 | . | TGTGCCAGCAGTTACCAAATGGGCTACAATGAGCAGTTCTTC | CASSYQMGYNEQFF
TRBJ2-2 | TRBV5-4 | few | 15 | . | TGTGCCAGCAGCTTGGGTGCGGTGAACACCGGGGAGCTGTTTTTT | CASSLGAVNTGELFF
TRBJ1-1 | TRBV6-5 | . | 16 | . | TGTGCCAGCAGTTATTCAGAGGGAAGAATTTATAGTGAAGCTTTCTTT | CASSYSEGRIYSEAFF
TRBJ2-1 | TRBV25-1 | . | 15 | TRBD1 | TGTGCCAGCAGTATGACAGGGGGCCTATACAATGAGCAGTTCTTC | CASSMTGGLYNEQFF
TRBJ1-2 | TRBV10-3 | . | 13 | . | TGTGCCATCAGTGAGAGGCCTCGGTATGGCTACACCTTC | CAISERPRYGYTF
TRBJ2-5 | TRBV5-4 | . | 16 | . | TGTGCCAGCAGCCTGGGGGGCGCCACAGAGGGGGAGACCCAGTACTTC | CASSLGGATEGETQYF
TRBJ1-4 | TRBV19 | . | 13 | . | TGTGCCAGTATCGCCCAGGGGAGGGAAAAACTGTTTTTT | CASIAQGREKLFF
TRBJ2-1 | TRBV18 | . | 16 | . | TGTGCCAGCTCACTTCCCGGGAGCCGGGCTCAGGATGAGCAGTTCTTC | CASSLPGSRAQDEQFF
TRBJ2-3 | TRBV7-3 | . | 15 | . | TGTGCCAGCAGCTTAAGGGATCGAGGCACAGATACGCAGTATTTT | CASSLRDRGTDTQYF
TRBJ2-7 | TRBV11-2 | . | 14 | TRBD2 | TGTGCCAGCACCCCATTGGAGCGGGAGCGCGAGCAGTACTTC | CASTPLEREREQYF
TRBJ2-7 | TRBV19 | . | 11 | . | TGTGCCAGTAGTGCTTCTAACGAGCAGTACTTC | CASSASNEQYF
TRBJ2-5 | TRBV7-9 | once | 15 | TRBD2 | TGTGCCAGCAGCTTAGGACTAGCGGGAAGGGAGACCCAGTACTTC | CASSLGLAGRETQYF
TRBJ2-2 | TRBV9 | . | 16 | TRBD2 | TGTGCCAGCAGCGTAGTGGTAGCGGGAGGGCCCGGGGAGCTGTTTTTT | CASSVVVAGGPGELFF
TRBJ2-1 | TRBV5-1 | . | 14 | . | TGCGCCAGCAGCTTCCTAGCTTCCAACAATGAGCAGTTCTTC | CASSFLASNNEQFF
TRBJ1-2 | TRBV28 | . | 14 | . | TGTGCCAGCAGTTTACCCCCAAGTCGGCATGGCTACACCTTC | CASSLPPSRHGYTF
TRBJ2-3 | TRBV19 | . | 14 | TRBD2 | TGTGCCATCGAGCGGGAGGGCCGGTCAGATACGCAGTATTTT | CAIEREGRSDTQYF
TRBJ2-7 | TRBV6-5 | . | 14 | . | TGTGCCAGCAGTGTACGCGGGGCCTCCTACGAGCAGTACTTC | CASSVRGASYEQYF
TRBJ2-3 | TRBV15 | . | 17 | . | TGTGCCACCAGCAGAGATTCCCTAGCCCCAGGCACAGATACGCAGTATTTT | CATSRDSLAPGTDTQYF
TRBJ1-2 | TRBV5-3 | . | 15 | TRBD1 | TGTGCCAGAAGCCCCGGGACAGGGGGCTGTTTTGGCTACACCTTC | CARSPGTGGCFGYTF
TRBJ2-2 | TRBV6-1 | once | 14 | TRBD2 | TGTGCCAGCAAGCGGGAGGATGGGACCGGGGAGCTGTTTTTT | CASKREDGTGELFF
TRBJ2-1 | TRBV19 | . | 18 | . | TGTGCCAGTAGTAATGGCGGGACGTCTCAACCCTCCTACAATGAGCAGTTCTTC | CASSNGGTSQPSYNEQFF
TRBJ1-1 | TRBV10-3 | . | 15 | . | TGTGCCATCAGTGCTCAGCCAGGGACGAACACTGAAGCTTTCTTT | CAISAQPGTNTEAFF
TRBJ1-5 | TRBV29-1 | . | 14 | . | TGCAGCGTTGTGGAAGCGGGTGGCAATCAGCCCCAGCATTTT | CSVVEAGGNQPQHF
TRBJ1-5 | TRBV19 | . | 16 | TRBD1 | TGTGCCAGTAGTGCAAGGACAGGGGACAGCAATCAGCCCCAGCATTTT | CASSARTGDSNQPQHF
TRBJ2-1 | TRBV7-3 | . | 15 | . | TGTGCCAGCAGCTTATCAACGGCTAGCGTCAATGAGCAGTTCTTC | CASSLSTASVNEQFF
TRBJ2-1 | TRBV6-1 | few | 16 | TRBD2 | TGTGCCAGCAGTGGTACTCGGACTAGCGGATACAATGAGCAGTTCTTC | CASSGTRTSGYNEQFF
TRBJ2-3 | TRBV7-9 | . | 16 | . | TGTGCCAGCAGCTTAGCCGGGACAAGCGGCCAAGATACGCAGTATTTT | CASSLAGTSGQDTQYF
TRBJ1-1 | TRBV11-2 | . | 12 | . | TGTGCCAGCAGCCCAGACCCCGCTGAAGCTTTCTTT | CASSPDPAEAFF
TRBJ2-3 | TRBV27 | . | 17 | . | TGTGCCAGCAGTCCAACGGGACATCGAACTAGCGAGGATACGCAGTATTTT | CASSPTGHRTSEDTQYF
TRBJ2-7 | TRBV14 | . | 13 | . | TGTGCCAGCAGCGAGTCAGTCTCCTACGAGCAGTACTTC | CASSESVSYEQYF
TRBJ2-3 | TRBV7-9 | . | 15 | . | TGTGCCAGCAGCTTATGGGGAAATCGGCCAGATACGCAGTATTTT | CASSLWGNRPDTQYF
TRBJ1-2 | TRBV6-4 | once | 16 | . | TGTGCCAGCAGCCCACAACCCCAGGGTGGGCGGTATGGCTACACCTTC | CASSPQPQGGRYGYTF
TRBJ2-1 | TRBV9 | . | 15 | . | TGTGCCAGCAGCTTTGACCGGGACTTAATCAATGAGCAGTTCTTC | CASSFDRDLINEQFF
TRBJ2-3 | TRBV11-2 | once | 15 | TRBD2 | TGTGCCAGCAGCCAACAGCGGGGGGTCACAGATACGCAGTATTTT | CASSQQRGVTDTQYF
TRBJ2-5 | TRBV10-3 | . | 14 | . | TGTGCCATCAGTGAGGAGGCAGGGGCGGAGACCCAGTACTTC | CAISEEAGAETQYF
TRBJ2-7 | TRBV19 | . | 14 | . | TGTGCCAGTAGACGGGGGACCGAAACCTACGAGCAGTACTTC | CASRRGTETYEQYF
TRBJ2-5 | TRBV9 | . | 12 | . | TGTGCCAGCAGCGTTTTTGGTGAGACCCAGTACTTC | CASSVFGETQYF
TRBJ2-7 | TRBV12-5 | . | 16 | TRBD1 | TGTGCTAGTGGTTCCGTGACCGGGACAGGAAACTACGAGCAGTACTTC | CASGSVTGTGNYEQYF
TRBJ2-1 | TRBV4-1 | . | 12 | . | TGCGCCAGCAGCCAAGGTACTACGGAGCAGTTCTTC | CASSQGTTEQFF
TRBJ2-2 | TRBV6-6 | . | 15 | TRBD2 | TGTGCCAGCAGCACTAGCGGGAGTGGAACCGGGGAGCTGTTTTTT | CASSTSGSGTGELFF
TRBJ1-5 | TRBV19 | once | 19 | TRBD1 | TGTGCCAGTAGTAAGTCACGGGACAGTGGACTGTATAGCAATCAGCCCCAGCATTTT | CASSKSRDSGLYSNQPQHF
TRBJ2-1 | TRBV5-4 | . | 13 | . | TGTGCCAGCAGCTTGGTTAGGAGCGATGAGCAGTTCTTC | CASSLVRSDEQFF
TRBJ2-7 | TRBV28 | . | 16 | TRBD1 | TGTGCCAGCAGTTCCAGGAAGACAGGGGTCCCCTACGAGCAGTACTTC | CASSSRKTGVPYEQYF
TRBJ1-5 | TRBV27 | . | 14 | . | TGTGCCAGCAGAGCCCAGGGTTTTGGGCAGCCCCAGCATTTT | CASRAQGFGQPQHF
TRBJ1-3 | TRBV27 | once | 16 | . | TGTGCCAGCAGTCCCTACGGGGGGGTCTCTGGAAACACCATATATTTT | CASSPYGGVSGNTIYF
TRBJ2-7 | TRBV14 | . | 14 | TRBD1 | TGTGCCAGCAGCCCGACGACAGGGAATTACGAGCAGTACTTC | CASSPTTGNYEQYF
TRBJ1-6 | TRBV5-8 | . | 14 | TRBD1 | TGTGCCAGCAGCGTGGGACAGGTAGATTCACCCCTCCACTTT | CASSVGQVDSPLHF